These 5 T cell receptor beta chains originate from one sample sequenced in a study of blood T cell repertoires in COVID-19. The method was immunoSEQ multiplex PCR; TCRdb's version includes in-frame clones alone and lacks a portion of them. The table has roughly 160,000 clones, approximately 85% seen once. The material sequenced was peripheral blood. Every receptor here comes from an older woman with COVID-19, enrolled during active disease.

The chain combines TRBV29-1 with TRBJ2-2; 13 bases map to TRBD2. This CDR3 is built from 14 residues. The V and J ends lost 6 bases and 5 bases, in that order; junction bases with no gene match: 3. Germline V gene lookup returns CDR1 SQVTM and CDR2 ANQGSEA. The CDR3 spells CSVGTSGTTGELFF. In DNA form, the CDR3 reads TGCAGCGTGGGGACTAGCGGGACGACCGGGGAGCTGTTTTTT.

This chain connects TRBV28 to TRBJ1-6; TRBD1 matches at 7 bases. Germline V gene data show CDR1 as MDHEN and CDR2 as SYDVKM. This CDR3 spans 19 amino acids. V lost 7 bases to trimming and J lost 0 bases; unmatched junction nucleotides: 15. CDR3 loop: CASTLPSTGSLSYNSPLHF. CDR3 sequence (DNA): TGTGCCAGCACCCTCCCCTCGACAGGGTCCCTCTCCTATAATTCACCCCTCCACTTT.

The chain uses TRBV30 and TRBJ2-7; 8 nucleotides agree with TRBD1. The CDR3 has 14 residues. Germline-derived CDR1 and CDR2 are GTSNPN and SVGIG (reference sequence). V was clipped by 0 bases and J by 7 bases; unmatched bases: 8. CDR3 nucleotides: TGTGCCTGGAGTGTACGGGGCAGGGGGCAAGAGCAGTACTTC. Translated: CAWSVRGRGQEQYF. Variable domain in full (rest from reference TRBV30 and TRBJ2-7): SQTIHQWPATLVQPVGSPLSLECTVEGTSNPNLYWYRQAAGRGLQLLFYSVGIGQISSEVPQNLSASRPQDRQFILSSKKLLLSDSGFYLCAWSVRGRGQEQYFGPGTRLTVT.

The chain has TRBV5-1 and TRBJ2-2; a possible D gene is TRBD2 (6 bases). The CDR3 length is 16 residues. Per germline, CDR1 SGHRS and CDR2 YFSETQ. Deletions cut 4 bases from V and 1 base from J, with 14 bases between. CDR3 in amino acids: CASSPLSGLNTGELFF. The CDR3 DNA sequence: TGCGCCAGCAGCCCCCTTAGCGGTTTGAACACCGGGGAGCTGTTTTTT.

The rearrangement uses TRBV5-6 and TRBJ2-1, with D maybe TRBD1 (6 bases). CDR1 is SGHDT, CDR2 YYEEEE, per germline. Trimming left V 4 bases short and J 7 bases short, with 9 bases between. This CDR3 region has 12 residues. This CDR3 reads CASSNQGNEQFF. For the CDR3, the DNA is TGTGCCAGCAGCAACCAGGGGAATGAGCAGTTCTTC.